The clone carrying this T cell receptor beta chain showed up just a few times. This sample was taken from a study of identical twins. J lost 8 bases, V lost 2 bases, and 4 bases had no gene match. The germline V gene encodes CDR1 MNHEY and CDR2 SMNVEV (reference sequence). CDR3 size: 14 residues. TCRdb passed the 5' RACE reads through MiXCR, listing each CDR3 protein once. Of roughly 1,500,000 distinct CDR3 sequences listed, less than 40% are singletons. The chain uses TRBV27 and TRBJ2-1; 9 bases map to TRBD2. The specimen sequenced was cord blood. This sequence was found in a newborn girl in good health. The DNA of the CDR3 is TGTGCCAGCAGTTTACGTAGCGGGGGTTATGAGCAGTTCTTC. Translated: CASSLRSGGYEQFF.